This T cell receptor (beta chain) was profiled in a study of blood T cells in healthy people across ages. Then a second PCR, running roughly 7 to 11 cycles, was carried out with a sample-barcoded 5' primer and a J-beta primer mix. TCRdb reprocessed the 5' RACE reads via MiXCR and lists one record per CDR3 protein. Among approximately 800,000 distinct CDR3 sequences listed, about half were seen once. Extraction of total RNA produced a minimum of 5 micrograms from each sample. This TCR came from a man at least 80 years old in good health. Material for sequencing was blood.

This chain's CDR3 is CASKRQGLSTDTQYF. The CDR3 coding sequence is TGTGCCAGCAAGCGACAGGGGCTAAGCACAGATACGCAGTATTTT. This chain links TRBV28 with TRBJ2-3, with 8 bases identical to TRBD1. V shed 7 bases and J 0 bases; nucleotides not matched to a gene: 6. CDR1 MDHEN and CDR2 SYDVKM come from the germline V gene. CDR3 size: 15 residues.